What follows are 30 T cell receptor beta chains derived from one specimen sequenced in a study of cytomegalovirus exposure and HLA in healthy donors (TCRdb year 2017). Library prep was done by the immunoSEQ multiplex PCR assay. For the multiplex PCR, a mixture combining 60 forward primers for TCR Vbeta segments and 13 reverse primers for TCR Jbeta segments was used. The clones in this table, taken by TCRdb from immuneACCESS, are in-frame only. Not every clone is retained; where verified, under half of the shortfall comes from an unresolved V gene, and the cause of the rest is unknown. This sample gives 150,000 to 200,000 clones in total; 77% of them show up just once. 1.4% of the sample comes from the top ten. The sequenced sample was PBMCs. Receptor source: a woman in her twenties or thirties in good health and CMV-seropositive.

For the CDR3, the DNA is TGTGCCAGCAGCTACAGTTCTAACTATGGCTACACCTTC. Residues: CASSYSSNYGYTF. The chain is built from TRBV27 and TRBJ1-2; D not certain. Looked up from germline, CDR1 is MNHEY and CDR2 is SMNVEV (reference sequence). Trimming stripped 6 bases from V and 0 bases from J, with 8 bases between. CDR3 length: 13 residues.

V usage is TRBV27 and J usage is TRBJ1-2, with D tentatively TRBD1 (5 bases). Looked up from germline, CDR1 is MNHEY and CDR2 is SMNVEV (reference sequence). The CDR3 runs to 14 residues. Trimming took off 3 bases at V and 8 bases at J, with 16 bases between the two ends. CDR3: CASSFNQGRQGYTF. The CDR3 region has the DNA TGTGCCAGCAGTTTCAATCAGGGCAGGCAAGGCTACACCTTC.

V is TRBV4-2 and J is TRBJ2-5; 8 nucleotides line up with TRBD1. J lost 2 bases, V lost 0 bases, and 2 bases had no gene match. Looked up from germline, CDR1 is LGHNA and CDR2 is YNFKEQ. The CDR3 covers 15 residues. Here the CDR3 reads CASSQEGTGQETQYF. For the CDR3, the DNA is TGTGCCAGCAGCCAAGAGGGGACAGGACAAGAGACCCAGTACTTC.

V is TRBV30 and J is TRBJ1-2; D is ambiguous. The germline V and J ends were trimmed by 5 bases and 2 bases, with 6 bases remaining between them. Germline V lookup: CDR1 GTSNPN, CDR2 SVGIG (reference sequence). CDR3 length: 11 amino acids. CDR3 residues: CAWQTNYGYTF. Written as DNA, the CDR3 is TGTGCCTGGCAGACAAACTATGGCTACACCTTC.

To note about this clone: This sample also contains other DNA sequences that code for the same CDR3. The chain uses TRBV18 and TRBJ2-7; D is uncertain. V was trimmed by 0 bases and J by 0 bases, leaving 6 bases between them. There are 14 residues in the CDR3. Germline V gene lookup returns CDR1 KGHSH and CDR2 LQKENI. CDR3: CASSPPADSYEQYF. The CDR3 DNA reads as TGTGCCAGCTCACCACCGGCAGACTCCTACGAGCAGTACTTC.

This sequence joins TRBV7-2 and TRBJ1-1; weak D call: TRBD1 (6 bases). The V end lost 4 bases, the J end lost 4 bases, and 19 bases lay between the germline ends. Germline V gene data show CDR1 as SGHTA and CDR2 as FQGNSA. The CDR3 extends over 16 amino acids. The CDR3 DNA reads as TGTGCCAGCAGCTCTACCCCCAGGGGATATGGCACTGAAGCTTTCTTT. Translation gives CASSSTPRGYGTEAFF.

This chain links TRBV19 with TRBJ1-2, with D perhaps matching TRBD1 (6 bases). The V end was cut by 8 bases, the J end by 4 bases, with 14 bases between. The CDR3 contains 13 residues. The germline gives CDR1 LNHDA, CDR2 SQIVND (reference sequence). CDR3 nucleotides: TGTGCCAGTTACACAGGGTTAAGCTATGGCTACACCTTC. This translates into CASYTGLSYGYTF.

The chain is built from TRBV6-5 and TRBJ2-7; D call uncertain. Looked up from germline, CDR1 is MNHEY and CDR2 is SVGAGI. This CDR3 is built from 13 residues. V shed 0 bases and J shed 4 bases, with 7 bases lying between them. CDR3 DNA: TGTGCCAGCAGTTACTCCTCGGTATACGAGCAGTACTTC. Its translation is CASSYSSVYEQYF.

The chain is built from TRBV4-1 and TRBJ2-1; 7 nucleotides agree with TRBD2. CDR1 is MGHRA, CDR2 YSYEKL, per germline. The CDR3 totals 18 residues. With V trimmed by 2 bases and J by 7 bases, 17 bases remained unmatched. Written as DNA, the CDR3 is TGCGCCAGCAGCCAAAGATACCAGTCGCTAGCGGTTACAAATGAGCAGTTCTTC. Amino acid sequence: CASSQRYQSLAVTNEQFF.

This rearrangement joins TRBV11-2 to TRBJ2-7; no clear D. CDR1 is SGHAT and CDR2 is FQNNGV in the germline V gene. V gave up 0 bases and J gave up 5 bases, with 11 bases separating them. The CDR3 is 14 amino acids. The CDR3 is CASSLERWAHEQYF. DNA for the CDR3: TGTGCCAGCAGCTTAGAGAGATGGGCCCACGAGCAGTACTTC.

CDR3 sequence: CASSYSTTSGQETQYF. As DNA, the CDR3 is TGTGCCAGCAGTTACTCGACTACTAGCGGGCAAGAGACCCAGTACTTC. This chain connects TRBV6-5 to TRBJ2-5, with 9 nucleotides matching TRBD2. Per germline, CDR1 MNHEY and CDR2 SVGAGI. Germline trimming cut 0 bases from V and 2 bases from J; bases unmatched to any gene: 4. The CDR3 totals 16 residues.

The CDR3 reads CASSLFSQETQYF. In nucleotides, the CDR3 is TGCGCCAGCAGCTTGTTTAGCCAAGAGACCCAGTACTTC. The J gene is TRBJ2-5, the V gene TRBV5-1; D call uncertain. V gave up 1 base and J gave up 1 base, with 5 bases separating them. The CDR3 is 13 residues long. Germline assignment: CDR1 SGHRS and CDR2 YFSETQ.

The chain uses TRBV15 and TRBJ2-1; D is perhaps TRBD1 (5 bases). This CDR3 spans 16 amino acids. The germline CDR1 and CDR2 sequences are LNHNV and YYDKDF (reference sequence). Trimming pared 1 base from V and 9 bases from J, leaving 19 bases between. CDR3 amino acids: CATSRGGGWAGSEQFF. The CDR3 coding sequence is TGTGCCACCAGCAGAGGGGGCGGCTGGGCAGGCAGTGAGCAGTTCTTC.

This clone was observed a handful of times. This chain uses TRBV14 with TRBJ2-7; 7 bases align to TRBD1. There are 16 residues in the CDR3. J gave up 5 bases and V 0 bases, and 10 bases lay outside the gene matches. Germline CDR1 and CDR2: SGHDN and FVKESK. The CDR3 sequence is CASSQDRDSMYHEQYF. In nucleotides, the CDR3 is TGTGCCAGCAGCCAAGATAGGGACAGCATGTACCACGAGCAGTACTTC. Using reference TRBV14 and TRBJ2-7 for the parts outside the CDR3, the full variable domain is EAGVTQFPSHSVIEKGQTVTLRCDPISGHDNLYWYRRVMGKEIKFLLHFVKESKQDESGMPNNRFLAERTGGTYSTLKVQPAELEDSGVYFCASSQDRDSMYHEQYFGPGTRLTVT.

This clone was picked up a small number of times. The chain uses TRBV29-1 and TRBJ2-7; TRBD1 matches at 11 bases. The V gene's germline CDR1 is SQVTM and CDR2 ANQGSEA. The trim removed 6 bases at V and 5 bases at J, leaving 9 bases unmatched. The CDR3 runs 14 residues. CDR3 in DNA: TGCAGCGTCGGAAATGGACAGGGGGCTGACGAGCAGTACTTC. Translated: CSVGNGQGADEQYF.

The rearrangement joins TRBV10-1 to TRBJ2-2; D perhaps matches TRBD1 (6 bases). Per germline, CDR1 WNHNN and CDR2 SYGVQD (reference sequence). The CDR3 is 17 residues long. The V gene lost 5 bases and the J gene lost 5 bases, with 21 bases spanning the gap. CDR3: CASSPRTVLDGTGELFF. The CDR3, as DNA: TGCGCCAGCAGTCCGCGGACAGTCTTAGATGGGACCGGGGAGCTGTTTTTT.

This sequence joins TRBV7-6 and TRBJ2-5, with D tentatively TRBD1 (5 bases). This CDR3 comprises 17 residues. The V gene lost 0 bases and the J gene lost 1 base, with 15 bases spanning the gap. CDR1 is SGHVS, CDR2 FNYEAQ, per germline. The CDR3 here is CASSLANLQGSQETQYF. The CDR3 bases are TGTGCCAGCAGCTTAGCAAACCTTCAGGGCAGCCAAGAGACCCAGTACTTC.

This chain connects TRBV11-2 to TRBJ2-1; TRBD2 is a possible D gene (5 bases). Trimming stripped 8 bases from V and 9 bases from J, with 17 bases between. The CDR3 has 13 amino acids. Germline V gene data show CDR1 as SGHAT and CDR2 as FQNNGV. The CDR3 loop is CASLAPQFSEQFF. Here the CDR3 DNA reads TGTGCCAGCCTAGCCCCGCAGTTCAGTGAGCAGTTCTTC.

Here the CDR3 DNA reads TGCGCCAGCAGTGAGTCCCAGGGACTAGCGGGAGGGATCCAAGAGACCCAGTACTTC. Amino acids: CASSESQGLAGGIQETQYF. The genes are TRBV10-2 and TRBJ2-5, with 16 bases fitting TRBD2. V gave up 0 bases and J gave up 1 base; unmatched junction bases: 5. This CDR3 region has 19 residues. Germline V gene sequence: CDR1 WSHSY, CDR2 SAAADI.

This chain connects TRBV4-1 to TRBJ2-1; maybe TRBD1 (5 bases). V was pared by 2 bases and J by 0 bases, with 14 bases between. CDR1 and CDR2 (germline): MGHRA, YSYEKL. The CDR3 runs to 17 residues. CDR3 coding DNA: TGCGCCAGCAGCCAATCGACAGCGAGGAGCTCCTACAATGAGCAGTTCTTC. Translation: CASSQSTARSSYNEQFF.

The chain employs TRBV30 and TRBJ1-4; possibly TRBD1 for D (6 bases). Per germline, CDR1 GTSNPN and CDR2 SVGIG (reference sequence). V shed 2 bases and J shed 8 bases, with 18 bases lying between them. The CDR3 is made up of 15 amino acids. CDR3 sequence: CAWSLVEGVGEKLFF. As DNA, the CDR3 is TGTGCCTGGAGTCTAGTAGAGGGGGTCGGAGAAAAACTGTTTTTT.

CDR3 region: CASSLDRSYTDTQYF. The CDR3 bases are TGTGCCAGCAGCTTGGACAGGAGTTACACAGATACGCAGTATTTT. The genes are TRBV6-5 and TRBJ2-3; 7 nucleotides line up with TRBD1. CDR1 and CDR2 from the germline V gene are MNHEY and SVGAGI. V gave up 6 bases and J gave up 2 bases; unmatched junction bases: 8. This CDR3 contains 15 residues.

V gene TRBV27 combines with J gene TRBJ1-5, with TRBD1 identical over 10 bases. V lost 6 bases, J lost 6 bases, and 14 bases stayed unmatched. The CDR3 totals 17 residues. Germline CDR1 is MNHEY and CDR2 is SMNVEV (reference sequence). CDR3 protein: CASSPGGQGVYFQPQHF. In DNA form, the CDR3 reads TGTGCCAGCAGCCCTGGTGGACAGGGGGTATACTTTCAGCCCCAGCATTTT.

CDR3 DNA: TGTGCCAGCAGTGAACTAGCGGGCATAAATGAGCAGTTCTTC. Protein sequence: CASSELAGINEQFF. The rearrangement links TRBV2 to TRBJ2-1; 8 nucleotides match TRBD2. Trimming at V came to 2 bases and at J to 7 bases, leaving 4 bases not matched to a gene. CDR1 is SNHLY and CDR2 is FYNNEI in the germline V gene. The CDR3 length is 14 residues.

This clone has just one count. This rearrangement joins TRBV6-5 to TRBJ2-5; D is unclear. Trimming removed 4 bases from V and 5 bases from J, with 17 bases in between. In germline, CDR1 is MNHEY, CDR2 SVGAGI. This CDR3 spans 15 amino acids. The CDR3 sequence: CASSSALRSWETQYF. For the CDR3, the DNA is TGTGCCAGCAGTTCTGCACTACGTTCGTGGGAGACCCAGTACTTC.

J is TRBJ2-1 and V is TRBV19; D not resolved. The V end lost 5 bases, the J end lost 5 bases, and 10 bases lay between the germline ends. Germline lookup yields CDR1 LNHDA and CDR2 SQIVND (reference sequence). This CDR3 region has 13 residues. The CDR3 DNA is TGTGCCAGTAGTCCGAGACTGAACAATGAGCAGTTCTTC. It yields the protein CASSPRLNNEQFF.

Remarks on this clone: Other nucleotide sequences from this sample produce the same CDR3. The rearrangement uses TRBV10-3 and TRBJ2-1, with D perhaps TRBD2 (5 bases). Germline loops: CDR1 ENHRY, CDR2 SYGVKD. CDR3 size: 16 residues. Trimming took 0 bases from V and 8 from J, leaving 17 bases between them. CDR3 bases: TGTGCCATCAGTGAGTCGAGGGCTTCTTCGAGGGATGAGCAGTTCTTC. It specifies CAISESRASSRDEQFF.

The rearrangement joins TRBV28 to TRBJ2-7; weak D call: TRBD1 (5 bases). Trimming shortened V by 2 bases and J by 5 bases, and 13 bases separated the two germline ends. Germline values: CDR1 MDHEN, CDR2 SYDVKM. CDR3 length: 14 amino acids. The CDR3 DNA follows: TGTGCCAGCAGTTTAGGCGGACATTCCAACGAGCAGTACTTC. Translated, it gives CASSLGGHSNEQYF. The variable domain in full, completed from reference TRBV28 and TRBJ2-7, reads DVKVTQSSRYLVKRTGEKVFLECVQDMDHENMFWYRQDPGLGLRLIYFSYDVKMKEKGDIPEGYSVSREKKERFSLILESASTNQTSMYLCASSLGGHSNEQYFGPGTRLTVT.

The chain links TRBV15 to TRBJ1-1; no firm D call. CDR1 and CDR2 (germline): LNHNV, YYDKDF (reference sequence). Trimming pared 6 bases from V and 1 base from J, leaving 15 bases between. This CDR3 is built from 15 residues. The CDR3 DNA reads as TGTGCCACCAGTCATAAAAGCTCGGGGAACACTGAAGCTTTCTTT. It yields the protein CATSHKSSGNTEAFF.

The rearrangement links TRBV28 to TRBJ2-1; TRBD2 might be the D (5 bases). The CDR3 contains 17 residues. Trimming removed 5 bases at V and 0 bases at J, with 17 bases between. Germline assignment: CDR1 MDHEN and CDR2 SYDVKM. CDR3 sequence reads: CASSPWRLAISYNEQFF. The CDR3, as DNA: TGTGCCAGCAGTCCCTGGAGGCTCGCTATCTCCTACAATGAGCAGTTCTTC.